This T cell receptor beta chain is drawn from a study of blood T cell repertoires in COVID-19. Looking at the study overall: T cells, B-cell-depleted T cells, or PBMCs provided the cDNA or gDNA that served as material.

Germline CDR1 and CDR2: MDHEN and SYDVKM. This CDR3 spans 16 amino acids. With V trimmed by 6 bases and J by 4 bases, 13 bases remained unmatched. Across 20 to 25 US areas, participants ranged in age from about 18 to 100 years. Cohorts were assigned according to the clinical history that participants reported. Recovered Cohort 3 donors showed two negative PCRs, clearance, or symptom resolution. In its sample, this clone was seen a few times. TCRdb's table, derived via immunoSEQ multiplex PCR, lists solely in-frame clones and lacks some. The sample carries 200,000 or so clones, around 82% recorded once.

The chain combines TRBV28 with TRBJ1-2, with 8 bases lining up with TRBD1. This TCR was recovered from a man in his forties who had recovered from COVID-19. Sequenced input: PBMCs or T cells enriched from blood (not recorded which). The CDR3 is CASSPASGGSVYGYTF. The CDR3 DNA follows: TGTGCCAGCAGCCCCGCCTCAGGGGGCAGTGTCTATGGCTACACCTTC.